The 12 T cell receptor beta chains below all came from one sample that was sequenced in a study of Ad26.COV2.S vaccination and SARS-CoV-2 variants. The sample's treatment: some 19 received Ad26.COV2.S at low or high dose, single or two shots; about 5 received placebo; per-sample allocation not given. Sampling occurred on day 63 after the first vaccine or placebo injection. The repertoire was sequenced with immunoSEQ multiplex PCR; TCRdb's copy has only in-frame clones and lacks some. This table holds about 350,000 clones, approximately 90% found once. The sample in question was peripheral blood, obtained in a trial of Ad26.COV2.S vaccine versus placebo. The receptors derive from a person aged 18-60 years who received the Ad26.COV2.S COVID-19 vaccine or a placebo.

This sequence joins TRBV4-1 and TRBJ2-5, with 8 bases aligning to TRBD2. This CDR3 has 13 amino acids. Germline V gene lookup returns CDR1 MGHRA and CDR2 YSYEKL. The trim removed 3 bases at V and 4 bases at J, leaving 1 base unmatched. The CDR3 nucleotides read TGCGCCAGCAGCCAGCTAGCGGGAGAGACCCAGTACTTC. Translation: CASSQLAGETQYF.

The chain couples TRBV2 to TRBJ2-7; D unclear. With 6 bases removed from V and 7 bases from J, the gap between germline ends came to 13 bases. This CDR3 region has 12 residues. Germline loops: CDR1 SNHLY, CDR2 FYNNEI. CDR3 sequence (DNA): TGTGCCAGCAGACAGACTGGTTGGGAGCAGTACTTC. This sequence encodes CASRQTGWEQYF.

This chain links TRBV5-1 with TRBJ1-1; D perhaps matches TRBD1 (6 bases). V was clipped by 3 bases and J by 0 bases, with 12 bases between them. Germline CDR1 and CDR2: SGHRS and YFSETQ. CDR3 length: 15 residues. This chain's CDR3 is CASSSGQSMNTEAFF. The CDR3 DNA reads as TGCGCCAGCAGCTCAGGACAGAGCATGAACACTGAAGCTTTCTTT.

J is TRBJ2-2 and V is TRBV7-9; D might be TRBD1 or TRBD2, each matching 7 bases. The V end lost 5 bases, the J end lost 3 bases, and 19 bases lay between the germline ends. This CDR3 comprises 17 residues. Germline loops: CDR1 SEHNR, CDR2 FQNEAQ (reference sequence). CDR3 loop: CASSPRGRLADTGELFF. The CDR3 DNA follows: TGTGCCAGCAGCCCGAGGGGGCGGCTAGCGGACACCGGGGAGCTGTTTTTT. The variable domain in full, with the rest retrieved from reference TRBV7-9 and TRBJ2-2, is DTGVSQNPRHKITKRGQNVTFRCDPISEHNRLYWYRQTLGQGPEFLTYFQNEAQLEKSRLLSDRFSAERPKGSFSTLEIQRTEQGDSAMYLCASSPRGRLADTGELFFGEGSRLTVL.

The chain has TRBV6-5 and TRBJ1-5, with 8 bases aligning to TRBD1. The V gene's germline CDR1 is MNHEY and CDR2 SVGAGI. This CDR3 has 15 amino acids. Losses at the gene ends were 6 bases for V and 2 bases for J; bases not matched to a gene: 6. CDR3 in DNA: TGTGCCAGCAGAGCAGGGGGCGCGGGCAATCAGCCCCAGCATTTT. Residues: CASRAGGAGNQPQHF.

The chain joins TRBV7-3 to TRBJ1-2, with D perhaps matching TRBD1 (6 bases). V lost 7 bases, J lost 6 bases, and 12 bases lay in between. The length of the CDR3 is 12 residues. Germline V gene data show CDR1 as SGHTA and CDR2 as FQGTGA. For the CDR3, the DNA is TGTGCCAGCACCGAAACAGGGAATGGCTACACCTTC. Amino acid sequence: CASTETGNGYTF.

V is TRBV19 and J is TRBJ1-3, with TRBD1 as a possible D gene (5 bases). From germline, CDR1 is LNHDA and CDR2 SQIVND (reference sequence). V was clipped by 0 bases and J by 2 bases, with 11 bases between them. This CDR3 contains 16 residues. The CDR3 loop is CASSIDQAGPGNTIYF. CDR3 DNA: TGTGCCAGTAGTATAGATCAAGCGGGGCCTGGAAACACCATATATTTT.

Comments on this clone: One end of the junction is discordant with germline, which a read error may explain. The chain has TRBV7-9 and TRBJ2-3, with 10 bases matching TRBD2. Germline values: CDR1 SEHNR, CDR2 FQNEAQ (reference sequence). This CDR3 has 17 residues. The DNA for the CDR3 is TGTGCCAGCAGCCTAGCGGGAGAAAGTGTGGGCACAGATACGCAGTATTTT. The encoded protein is CASSLAGESVGTDTQYF.

The gene calls are TRBV12-5 and TRBJ1-5; D call uncertain. Trimming removed 4 bases from V and 6 bases from J, with 22 bases in between. CDR3 size: 17 residues. Per germline, CDR1 LGHNT and CDR2 FRNRAP. CDR3 in amino acids: CASGSLNTGRVSQPQHF. CDR3 coding DNA: TGTGCTAGTGGTTCCTTAAATACCGGCCGGGTAAGTCAGCCCCAGCATTTT.

This chain links TRBV6-2 or TRBV6-3 with TRBJ2-7; D remains unclear. Germline V gene data show CDR1 as MNHEY and CDR2 as SVGEGT. V was cut by 2 bases and J by 4 bases, with 9 bases left in between. This CDR3 spans 13 amino acids. This CDR3 reads CASSYNSPYEQYF. The CDR3 region has the DNA TGTGCCAGCAGTTACAACAGCCCATACGAGCAGTACTTC.

This chain uses TRBV4-3 with TRBJ2-2, with a possible D match to TRBD2 (5 bases). Trimming took 0 bases from V and 8 from J, leaving 10 bases between them. Germline loops: CDR1 LGHNA, CDR2 YSLEER. The CDR3 contains 14 residues. CDR3 sequence (DNA): TGCGCCAGCAGCCAAGATCGACTATCAGGGGAGCTGTTTTTT. This encodes CASSQDRLSGELFF.

In this sample, this clone turned up once. This chain connects TRBV28 to TRBJ2-7, with D perhaps TRBD1 or TRBD2 (5 bases each). The germline V gene encodes CDR1 MDHEN and CDR2 SYDVKM. Trimming pared 6 bases from V and 0 bases from J, leaving 12 bases between. The length of the CDR3 is 14 residues. The CDR3 here is CASSRAGSSYEQYF. CDR3 bases: TGTGCCAGCAGCCGGGCAGGGAGCTCCTACGAGCAGTACTTC.